This T cell receptor beta chain comes out of a study of OX40 agonist ivuxolimab in advanced cancers. The CDR3 spans 15 residues. Germline CDR1 is MNHEY and CDR2 is SMNVEV (reference sequence). With 4 bases clipped from V and 1 base from J, the junction kept 6 bases outside the gene matches. Libraries were prepared by immunoSEQ multiplex PCR; TCRdb keeps only in-frame clonotypes and omits some of them. Of fewer than 65,000 clones in the sample, 91% were seen once. This sequence originates from an adult with an advanced solid tumor such as melanoma, head and neck, liver or kidney cancer. The source was CD4+ or CD8+ T cells sorted from blood, collected in a trial of the OX40 agonist ivuxolimab. The rearrangement links TRBV27 to TRBJ1-1; 7 bases match TRBD1. CDR3 sequence (DNA): TGTGCCAGCAGTTCACCTACAGGGGCGAACACTGAAGCTTTCTTT. Residues: CASSSPTGANTEAFF.